This T cell receptor (beta chain) was recorded in a study of T cell clones after liver transplantation. Data came from immunoSEQ multiplex PCR; TCRdb stores just in-frame clones and leaves some out. The sample shows around 110,000 clones, approximately 90% of them seen only once. Germline V gives CDR1 SGHRS, CDR2 YFSETQ. With V trimmed by 4 bases and J by 11 bases, 4 bases remained unmatched. The CDR3 totals 13 residues. This receptor was taken from a human patient who received a liver transplant. T cells may partly derive from the graft donor. The V gene is TRBV5-1, the J gene TRBJ2-1; 12 bases line up with TRBD2. The material was CD4+ T cells from blood, obtained 12 months after liver transplant. DNA of the CDR3: TGCGCCAGCAGCATTGGACTAGCGGGAAAGCAGTTCTTC. It codes for CASSIGLAGKQFF.